The 28 T cell receptor beta chains below all came from one sample that was sequenced in a study of T-cell reconstitution after alpha-beta-depleted transplantation in children. Preparing the TCRbeta library involved the use of unique molecular identifiers. TCRdb ran MiXCR on the PCR reads and lists one entry per CDR3 protein. The table lists 200,000 to 250,000 distinct CDR3 sequences, approximately 9% of them singletons. Sequencing was performed on PBMCs from the stem cell graft donor, taken from the stem cell graft. The receptor set was obtained from a human donor who donated a stem cell graft to a child with acute lymphoblastic leukemia.

This clonotype was detected ten times or more. The chain couples TRBV7-9 to TRBJ2-2; 7 bases align to TRBD1. The germline V gene encodes CDR1 SEHNR and CDR2 FQNEAQ (reference sequence). There are 15 residues in the CDR3. V lost 5 bases to trimming and J lost 4 bases; unmatched junction nucleotides: 7. Written as DNA, the CDR3 is TGTGCCAGCAGCGTCGAGAGGGGGCTCACCGGGGAGCTGTTTTTT. Its translation: CASSVERGLTGELFF.

This clonotype was seen many times. The chain links TRBV5-1 to TRBJ2-7; TRBD1 or TRBD2 may be the D gene (7 bases each). Per germline, CDR1 SGHRS and CDR2 YFSETQ. The ends were cut back, 4 bases at V and 3 bases at J, with 14 bases in the middle. This CDR3 has 14 amino acids. CDR3 protein: CASSPRGGSYEQYF. The CDR3 DNA follows: TGCGCCAGCAGCCCCAGGGGGGGAAGCTACGAGCAGTACTTC.

This clonotype was observed a few times. The DNA for the CDR3 is TGTGCCAGCCTACCAGGGTCGGGTGAGCAGTACTTC. It is translated as CASLPGSGEQYF. The chain carries TRBV6-1 and TRBJ2-7; a weak D match, TRBD1 (5 bases). CDR1 and CDR2 (germline): MNHNS, SASEGT. V lost 8 bases and J lost 7, with 15 bases in between. The CDR3 sequence is 12 residues long.

This clonotype occurred many times. The chain has TRBV15 and TRBJ2-2; a weak D match, TRBD1 (6 bases). There are 12 residues in the CDR3. Germline assignment: CDR1 LNHNV and CDR2 YYDKDF (reference sequence). Trimming shortened V by 9 bases and J by 6 bases, and 11 bases separated the two germline ends. The CDR3 here is CATAGDAGELFF. CDR3 in DNA: TGTGCCACGGCAGGGGACGCCGGGGAGCTGTTTTTT. Together with reference TRBV15 and TRBJ2-2, the CDR3 gives the full variable domain: DAMVIQNPRYQVTQFGKPVTLSCSQTLNHNVMYWYQQKSSQAPKLLFHYYDKDFNNEADTPDNFQSRRPNTSFCFLDIRSPGLGDTAMYLCATAGDAGELFFGEGSRLTVL.

This clonotype has more than one count but fewer than ten. The chain uses TRBV10-3 and TRBJ1-1; D not resolved. Trimming shortened V by 10 bases and J by 2 bases, and 14 bases separated the two germline ends. The germline CDR1 and CDR2 sequences are ENHRY and SYGVKD. The CDR3 consists of 13 residues. CDR3 in amino acids: CATRVADNTEAFF. In DNA form, the CDR3 reads TGTGCCACCAGAGTGGCAGATAACACTGAAGCTTTCTTT.

This clonotype has a count of ten or more. V gene TRBV20-1 combines with J gene TRBJ2-7; 7 positions match TRBD1. This CDR3 region has 13 residues. With V trimmed by 4 bases and J by 6 bases, 9 bases remained unmatched. CDR1 and CDR2 (germline): DFQATT, SNEGSKA (reference sequence). The CDR3 is CSANSRTGGEQYF. The CDR3 nucleotides are TGCAGTGCTAACTCCCGGACAGGCGGCGAGCAGTACTTC.

This clonotype has more than one count but fewer than ten. This chain joins TRBV5-6 and TRBJ2-4, with D perhaps TRBD2 (6 bases). The CDR3 extends over 15 amino acids. Germline values: CDR1 SGHDT, CDR2 YYEEEE. With 4 bases removed from V and 3 bases from J, the gap between germline ends came to 14 bases. The CDR3 DNA reads TGTGCCAGCAGCGACACGGGGGTGGGCAAAAACATTCAGTACTTC. Translating gives CASSDTGVGKNIQYF.

V usage is TRBV12-3 or TRBV12-4 and J usage is TRBJ1-1, with 7 bases identical to TRBD1. The CDR3 contains 13 residues. V lost 10 bases and J lost 6; bases outside the gene matches: 11. In nucleotides, the CDR3 is TGTGCCACCGAGAAACGGGACAGCGCTGAAGCTTTCTTT. Protein: CATEKRDSAEAFF.

The table lists this clonotype with a few counts. In DNA, the CDR3 is TGCAGTGCTAGGTTCGAGGACGGCACAGATACGCAGTATTTT. Translating it yields CSARFEDGTDTQYF. This sequence joins TRBV20-1 and TRBJ2-3; D is undetermined. Germline V gene lookup returns CDR1 DFQATT and CDR2 SNEGSKA (reference sequence). The ends were cut back, 3 bases at V and 1 base at J, with 11 bases in the middle. CDR3 length equals 14 residues.

The chain carries TRBV5-2 and TRBJ1-2; TRBD1 was called by the table and not checked on the DNA. TRBV5-2 is labeled a pseudogene. The CDR3 length is 15 residues. The CDR3 nucleotides are TGTGCCAGCAACCTTAACTCCGGGACAGGCTATGGCTACACCTTC. Residues: CASNLNSGTGYGYTF.

Many counts were recorded for this clonotype. The gene calls are TRBV10-3 and TRBJ2-1, with D perhaps TRBD1 or TRBD2 (5 bases each). The V end was cut by 2 bases, the J end by 4 bases, with 15 bases between. CDR1 ENHRY and CDR2 SYGVKD come from the germline V gene. The CDR3 consists of 16 residues. The CDR3 region is CAISEPGTGQYNEQFF. CDR3 coding DNA: TGTGCCATCAGTGAGCCGGGGACCGGCCAGTACAATGAGCAGTTCTTC.

This clonotype was counted many times. The gene calls are TRBV19 and TRBJ2-5; D is perhaps TRBD2 (5 bases). The germline V gene encodes CDR1 LNHDA and CDR2 SQIVND (reference sequence). The CDR3 runs 13 residues. V lost 3 bases and J 5 bases, leaving 10 bases between the germline ends. DNA of the CDR3: TGTGCCAGTAGTATTCGGACTTTGGAGACCCAGTACTTC. As protein: CASSIRTLETQYF.

This clonotype was detected only a few times. In DNA form, the CDR3 reads TGTGCCAGCAGCCAAAGGGACGGGGCTGAAGCTTTCTTT. It specifies CASSQRDGAEAFF. V is TRBV6-1 and J is TRBJ1-1; possible D gene TRBD1, 5 bases. Trimming took off 6 bases at V and 6 bases at J, with 14 bases between the two ends. This CDR3 comprises 13 residues. Germline CDR1 and CDR2: MNHNS and SASEGT.

The rearrangement uses TRBV20-1 and TRBJ2-5; TRBD2 matches at 8 bases. The CDR3 runs to 14 residues. V lost 0 bases to trimming and J lost 5 bases; unmatched junction nucleotides: 5. Germline CDR1 DFQATT, CDR2 SNEGSKA (reference sequence). As DNA, the CDR3 is TGCAGTGCTAGAGATTCGCGGGGGGTCGAGACCCAGTACTTC. This gives the protein CSARDSRGVETQYF.

Many counts were recorded for this clonotype. The chain has TRBV12-3 or TRBV12-4 and TRBJ1-1; D is ambiguous. The germline V and J ends were trimmed by 6 bases and 5 bases, with 19 bases remaining between them. The CDR3 extends over 15 amino acids. As DNA, the CDR3 is TGTGCCAGCAGCCCCCGGACCTCGCCGGGGACTGAAGCTTTCTTT. It is translated as CASSPRTSPGTEAFF.

There are a few counts of this clonotype. The chain has TRBV6-1 and TRBJ2-5, with 10 nucleotides matching TRBD2. Looked up from germline, CDR1 is MNHNS and CDR2 is SASEGT. V trimming: 5 bases; J trimming: 5 bases; junction bases outside the gene matches: 8. This CDR3 region has 15 residues. The CDR3 region has the DNA TGTGCCAGCAGTCCTCTAGCGGGGGCTTCGGAGACCCAGTACTTC. Its translation is CASSPLAGASETQYF.

A few counts support this clonotype. This sequence joins TRBV9 and TRBJ1-3, with D hard to call. Per the germline V gene, CDR1 is SGDLS and CDR2 is YYNGEE. V lost 0 bases and J 4 bases, leaving 5 bases between the germline ends. The CDR3 length is 13 residues. The CDR3 DNA follows: TGTGCCAGCAGCGTAGAATCCGGAAACACCATATATTTT. Encoded protein: CASSVESGNTIYF.

This clonotype was seen at least ten times. This rearrangement joins TRBV6-1 to TRBJ1-1; 8 bases fit TRBD1. V was clipped by 6 bases and J by 10 bases; unmatched bases: 10. Germline CDR1 MNHNS, CDR2 SASEGT. The CDR3 has 13 residues. In DNA, the CDR3 is TGTGCCAGCAGACGGCGACAGGGGATTAGAGCTTTCTTT. As protein: CASRRRQGIRAFF.

The genes are TRBV20-1 and TRBJ2-5, with D unclear. V was shortened by 6 bases and J by 5 bases, with 7 bases between the two germline ends. Germline values: CDR1 DFQATT, CDR2 SNEGSKA (reference sequence). The CDR3 sequence is 10 residues long. CDR3 nucleotide sequence: TGCAGTGCCGAGGCTGAGACCCAGTACTTC. Residues: CSAEAETQYF.

The V gene is TRBV5-6, the J gene TRBJ2-1; D is undetermined. Germline V gene lookup returns CDR1 SGHDT and CDR2 YYEEEE. The germline V and J ends were trimmed by 0 bases and 7 bases, with 8 bases remaining between them. The length of the CDR3 is 13 residues. This CDR3 is CASSLVVKNEQFF. The DNA for the CDR3 is TGTGCCAGCAGCTTGGTTGTCAAGAATGAGCAGTTCTTC.

The chain has TRBV5-1 and TRBJ1-2; D is ambiguous. Trimming took off 2 bases at V and 2 bases at J, with 7 bases between the two ends. The CDR3 is made up of 13 amino acids. Germline lookup yields CDR1 SGHRS and CDR2 YFSETQ. For the CDR3, the DNA is TGCGCCAGCAGCTTAGGAGAAAACTATGGCTACACCTTC. Its protein product is CASSLGENYGYTF.

This clonotype was counted ten times or more. The rearrangement joins TRBV19 to TRBJ2-2; D not resolved. Trimming removed 5 bases at V and 0 bases at J, with 10 bases between. The CDR3 has 15 amino acids. Looked up from germline, CDR1 is LNHDA and CDR2 is SQIVND (reference sequence). CDR3 DNA: TGTGCCAGTAGTGGAGTGTCTGCGAACACCGGGGAGCTGTTTTTT. This gives the protein CASSGVSANTGELFF.

This clonotype showed up just a few times. The chain is built from TRBV5-1 and TRBJ2-2, with D unclear. The CDR3 is 16 residues long. Germline V gene data show CDR1 as SGHRS and CDR2 as YFSETQ. V shed 1 base and J shed 4 bases, with 14 bases lying between them. The CDR3, as DNA: TGCGCCAGCAGCTTGCGTGCTGGTAGTCCCACCGGGGAGCTGTTTTTT. Residues: CASSLRAGSPTGELFF. The full variable domain, in which reference TRBV5-1 and TRBJ2-2 provide the parts outside the CDR3, is KAGVTQTPRYLIKTRGQQVTLSCSPISGHRSVSWYQQTPGQGLQFLFEYFSETQRNKGNFPGRFSGRQFSNSRSEMNVSTLELGDSALYLCASSLRAGSPTGELFFGEGSRLTVL.

This clonotype has at least ten counts. A junction boundary mismatches the germline segment, possibly from a read error. The V call is TRBV7-2, the J call TRBJ2-2; D might be TRBD1 (6 bases). Germline-derived CDR1 and CDR2 are SGHTA and FQGNSA. There are 15 residues in the CDR3. Here the CDR3 reads CASSLQGSNTGELFF. The CDR3 region has the DNA TGCGCCAGCAGCTTGCAGGGGTCGAACACCGGGGAGCTGTTTTTT.

This clonotype has just a few counts. V usage is TRBV12-3 or TRBV12-4 and J usage is TRBJ1-2, with D hard to call. The V gene lost 7 bases and the J gene lost 7 bases, with 19 bases spanning the gap. There are 14 residues in the CDR3. CDR3 sequence (DNA): TGTGCCAGCATCTCCGGTACCTCCCATCTTGGCTACACCTTC. Translated, it gives CASISGTSHLGYTF.

This clonotype has more than one count but fewer than ten. This chain connects TRBV7-2 to TRBJ1-2; 7 positions match TRBD1. Germline values: CDR1 SGHTA, CDR2 FQGNSA. Trimming removed 4 bases from V and 4 bases from J; junction bases left unmatched: 12. The CDR3 has 16 residues. The CDR3 sequence is CASSSAERQGSYGYTF. CDR3 DNA sequence: TGTGCCAGCAGCTCGGCTGAGCGACAGGGCTCCTATGGCTACACCTTC.

This clonotype occurred many times. V usage is TRBV12-3 or TRBV12-4 and J usage is TRBJ2-7; D remains ambiguous. V was pared by 4 bases and J by 5 bases, with 18 bases between. The CDR3 has 15 residues. The DNA of the CDR3 is TGTGCCAGCAGTTCTTCCCGAAAATCCTTACACGAGCAGTACTTC. Its translation is CASSSSRKSLHEQYF.

In this sample, this clonotype turned up many times. The chain combines TRBV29-1 with TRBJ1-1, with D perhaps TRBD1 (5 bases). The CDR3 spans 12 residues. V dropped 6 bases and J dropped 5 bases, with 13 bases sitting between them. Per germline, CDR1 SQVTM and CDR2 ANQGSEA. This chain's CDR3 is CSVVRRGTEAFF. In DNA form, the CDR3 reads TGCAGCGTGGTGAGAAGGGGTACTGAAGCTTTCTTT.